Below are 10 T cell receptor beta chains sequenced from a single sample in a study of PD-1 blockade in mismatch repair-deficient tumors. Clones were sequenced by immunoSEQ multiplex PCR, and TCRdb holds only the in-frame ones, with some missing. The table shows 130,000 or so clones, with 85% to 90% occurring only once. Specimen: peripheral blood, collected 44 weeks after starting pembrolizumab. These receptors came from an adult with mismatch repair-deficient cancer.

This clone was seen only once. The V and J genes are TRBV28 and TRBJ2-1, with 9 positions matching TRBD1. V trimming: 2 bases; J trimming: 5 bases; junction bases outside the gene matches: 10. Germline CDR1 reads MDHEN; CDR2 reads SYDVKM. This CDR3 is 17 amino acids long. This CDR3 is CASSLGPWGQGNNEQFF. The CDR3, as DNA: TGTGCCAGCAGTTTAGGACCATGGGGACAGGGAAACAATGAGCAGTTCTTC.

This chain links TRBV28 with TRBJ1-5; D uncertain. Per germline, CDR1 MDHEN and CDR2 SYDVKM. V lost 5 bases and J lost 0, with 8 bases in between. The CDR3 is 14 residues long. CDR3: CASSPFGSNQPQHF. The DNA of the CDR3 is TGTGCCAGCAGTCCATTTGGTAGCAATCAGCCCCAGCATTTT.

The chain combines TRBV28 with TRBJ1-5; D might be TRBD1 (5 bases). The CDR3 sequence is 14 residues long. The germline V gene has CDR1 MDHEN and CDR2 SYDVKM. Trimming took 8 bases from V and 0 from J, leaving 11 bases between them. The CDR3 DNA reads as TGTGCCAGCTGGACACTTTATAGCAATCAGCCCCAGCATTTT. This encodes CASWTLYSNQPQHF.

The chain employs TRBV28 and TRBJ1-1; TRBD1 aligns across 9 bases. CDR3 size: 14 residues. After removal of 5 bases from V and 5 bases from J, the junction contained 6 bases not matched to a gene. The V gene's germline CDR1 is MDHEN and CDR2 SYDVKM. DNA of the CDR3: TGTGCCAGCAGTATACGGACAGGGGAGACTGAAGCTTTCTTT. Translation gives CASSIRTGETEAFF.

The chain links TRBV4-2 to TRBJ2-3, with TRBD1 identical over 7 bases. The CDR3 consists of 15 residues. Losses at the gene ends were 3 bases for V and 6 bases for J; bases not matched to a gene: 9. From germline, CDR1 is LGHNA and CDR2 YNFKEQ. In DNA form, the CDR3 reads TGTGCCAGCAGCCAGACAGGGCTAAATACGGATACGCAGTATTTT. It is translated as CASSQTGLNTDTQYF.

This clone was seen a few times. Distinct nucleotide sequences in the sample also encode this CDR3. V usage is TRBV18 and J usage is TRBJ1-1, with TRBD1 as a possible D gene (5 bases). V was trimmed by 6 bases and J by 1 base, leaving 18 bases between them. The CDR3 consists of 16 residues. Germline lookup yields CDR1 KGHSH and CDR2 LQKENI. The DNA of the CDR3 is TGTGCCAGCTCCCCTCGGGGGGGAGGGTCGAACACTGAAGCTTTCTTT. Protein sequence: CASSPRGGGSNTEAFF.

The chain combines TRBV7-3 with TRBJ1-1, with TRBD1 matching 11 bases. From germline, CDR1 is SGHTA and CDR2 FQGTGA. The CDR3 loop spans 16 amino acids. V shed 5 bases, J shed 2 bases, and the junction held 7 bases outside the gene matches. The CDR3 protein is CASSPGTGGSNTEAFF. CDR3 sequence (DNA): TGTGCCAGCAGCCCAGGGACAGGGGGTTCAAACACTGAAGCTTTCTTT.

This clone was detected once. The chain recombines TRBV5-1 with TRBJ1-5; D uncertain. Germline V lookup: CDR1 SGHRS, CDR2 YFSETQ. The CDR3 has 13 residues. Trimming took off 4 bases at V and 12 bases at J, with 17 bases between the two ends. The CDR3 DNA reads as TGCGCCAGCAGCCCGGGGTCCGGAGAAAACCAGCATTTT. Encoded protein: CASSPGSGENQHF.

This clone occurred once. The chain couples TRBV5-6 to TRBJ1-4; a weak D match, TRBD1 (5 bases). V was cut by 1 base and J by 5 bases, with 12 bases left in between. Germline CDR1 SGHDT, CDR2 YYEEEE. The length of the CDR3 is 15 residues. CDR3 in amino acids: CASSLRGIRNEKLFF. For the CDR3, the DNA is TGTGCCAGCAGCTTGCGGGGGATCAGAAATGAAAAACTGTTTTTT.

The chain links TRBV6-5 to TRBJ2-7, with D maybe TRBD1 (6 bases). Deletions cut 9 bases from V and 5 bases from J, with 11 bases between. From germline, CDR1 is MNHEY and CDR2 SVGAGI. The CDR3 totals 11 residues. The CDR3 protein is CASKQGHEQYF. CDR3 nucleotide sequence: TGTGCCAGTAAACAGGGCCACGAGCAGTACTTC.